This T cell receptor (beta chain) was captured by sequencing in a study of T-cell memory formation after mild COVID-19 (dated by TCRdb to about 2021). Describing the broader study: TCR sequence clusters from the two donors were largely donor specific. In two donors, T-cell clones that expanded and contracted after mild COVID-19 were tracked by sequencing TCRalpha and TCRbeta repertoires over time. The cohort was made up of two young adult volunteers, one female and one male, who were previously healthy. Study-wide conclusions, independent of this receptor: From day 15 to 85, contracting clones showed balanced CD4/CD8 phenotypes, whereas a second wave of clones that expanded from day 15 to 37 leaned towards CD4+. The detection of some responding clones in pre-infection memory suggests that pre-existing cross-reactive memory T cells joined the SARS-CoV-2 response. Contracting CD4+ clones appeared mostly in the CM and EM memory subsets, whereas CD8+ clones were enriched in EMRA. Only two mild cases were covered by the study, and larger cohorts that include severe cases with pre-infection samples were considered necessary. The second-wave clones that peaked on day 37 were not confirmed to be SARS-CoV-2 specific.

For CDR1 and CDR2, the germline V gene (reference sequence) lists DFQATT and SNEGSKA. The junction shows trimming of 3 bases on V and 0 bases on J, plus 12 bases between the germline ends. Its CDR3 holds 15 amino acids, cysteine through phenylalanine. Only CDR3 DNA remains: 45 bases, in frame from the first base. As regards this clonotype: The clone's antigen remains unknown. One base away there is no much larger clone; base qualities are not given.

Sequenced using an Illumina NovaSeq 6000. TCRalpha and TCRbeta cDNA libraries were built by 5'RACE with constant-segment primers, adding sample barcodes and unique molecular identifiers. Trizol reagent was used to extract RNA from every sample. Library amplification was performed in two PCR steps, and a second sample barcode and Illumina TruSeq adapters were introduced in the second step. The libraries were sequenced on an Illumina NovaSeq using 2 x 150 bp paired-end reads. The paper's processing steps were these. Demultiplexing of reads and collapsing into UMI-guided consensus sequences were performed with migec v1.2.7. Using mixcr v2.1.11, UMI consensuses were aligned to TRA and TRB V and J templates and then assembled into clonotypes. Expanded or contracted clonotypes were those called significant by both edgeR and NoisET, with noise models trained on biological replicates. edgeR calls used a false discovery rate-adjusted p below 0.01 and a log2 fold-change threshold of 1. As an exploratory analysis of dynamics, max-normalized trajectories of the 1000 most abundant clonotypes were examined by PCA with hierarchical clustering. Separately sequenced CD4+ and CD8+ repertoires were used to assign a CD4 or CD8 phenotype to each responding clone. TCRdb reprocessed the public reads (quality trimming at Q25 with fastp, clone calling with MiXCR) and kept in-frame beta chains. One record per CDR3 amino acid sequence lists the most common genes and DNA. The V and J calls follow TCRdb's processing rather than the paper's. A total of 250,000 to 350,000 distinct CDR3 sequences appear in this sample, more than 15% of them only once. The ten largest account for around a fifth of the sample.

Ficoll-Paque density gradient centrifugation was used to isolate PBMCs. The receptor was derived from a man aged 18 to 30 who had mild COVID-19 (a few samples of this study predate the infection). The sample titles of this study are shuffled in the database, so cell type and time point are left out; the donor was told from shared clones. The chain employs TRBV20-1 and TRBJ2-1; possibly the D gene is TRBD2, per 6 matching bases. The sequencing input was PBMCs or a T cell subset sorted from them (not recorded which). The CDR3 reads CSARDLGLSYNEQFF. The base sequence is TGCAGTGCTAGGGACTTGGGACTCTCCTACAATGAGCAGTTCTTC.